This T cell receptor beta chain was sequenced in a study of identical twins. In TCRdb, the 5' RACE reads were re-called with MiXCR into one record per CDR3 protein. The repertoire has hundreds of thousands of distinct CDR3 sequences, roughly 26% of them found once; the top ten carry about 2.7%. This clonotype was seen a few times. Its antigen is unidentified. Broader study findings: These conclusions were based on statistical analysis (cross-sectional, not following the same donors).

The same specimen was also included in a second study, on T cells expressing NK-cell markers. That report adds: Seven HCMV-seropositive donors and one seronegative donor made up the eight sequenced donors. Dominant NKG2C+ clonotypes made up roughly 1.0-7.0% of CD8+ T cells in more than 5 donors. Also leading the CD3+CD56-NKG2C+ fraction in several donors were these clonotypes.

The TCR sequence derives from a woman under 30 in good health. Sequenced sample: CD4+ T cells sorted from blood.

CDR3 sequence reads: CASSYVVQAEQYF. Written as DNA, the CDR3 is TGTGCCAGCAGTTACGTCGTTCAGGCCGAGCAGTACTTC. The chain carries TRBV6-5 and TRBJ2-7; D is unresolved. The V end was cut by 2 bases, the J end by 6 bases, with 11 bases between. CDR1 MNHEY and CDR2 SVGAGI come from the germline V gene. The CDR3 spans 13 residues.